A single sample gave rise to the 32 T cell receptor beta chains below, sequenced in a study of T cell repertoires in cytomegalovirus infection (dated by TCRdb to the late 2010s). Data came from an Illumina HiSeq 1500. TCRdb reprocessed the public reads (quality trimming at Q25 with fastp, clone calling with MiXCR) and kept in-frame beta chains. Records with the same CDR3 protein are collapsed into one entry carrying the most frequent genes and DNA. The sample records over 150,000 distinct CDR3 sequences, 17% of which are singletons. The top ten clones comprise approximately 25% of the sample. Sequencing was done on a sample of CD8+ T cells from PBMCs. The receptors were sampled from a human donor in good health (CMV status not recorded). Some clones in this sample may be carry-over from other donors' samples.

This clonotype has only a few counts. The chain uses TRBV10-3 and TRBJ2-1; TRBD2 aligns across 9 bases. The CDR3 length is 17 residues. With 3 bases clipped from V and 4 bases from J, the junction kept 10 bases outside the gene matches. In germline, CDR1 is ENHRY, CDR2 SYGVKD. CDR3 residues: CAISEVPLAGEYNEQFF. The DNA for the CDR3 is TGTGCCATCAGTGAAGTTCCTTTAGCGGGGGAGTACAATGAGCAGTTCTTC.

About this clonotype: Germline is not matched at one junction end, which may reflect a read error. V and J are TRBV7-3 and TRBJ1-4; tentative D call: TRBD1 (6 bases). Germline CDR1 and CDR2: SGHTA and FQGTGA. The CDR3 has 15 amino acids. In DNA form, the CDR3 reads TGTGCCAGCAGCACTAACAGGGATCGTAATGGAAAACTGTTTTTT. Translation gives CASSTNRDRNGKLFF.

This clonotype was recorded at least ten times. The chain links TRBV28 to TRBJ2-7, with D maybe TRBD1 (6 bases). Germline loops: CDR1 MDHEN, CDR2 SYDVKM. This CDR3 has 13 residues. V was cut by 11 bases and J by 9 bases, with 23 bases left in between. The CDR3: CASHPRGPVGQYF. As DNA, the CDR3 is TGTGCCTCCCACCCCAGGGGCCCCGTGGGGCAGTACTTC.

This chain joins TRBV27 and TRBJ2-1; TRBD2 matches 7 bases. Germline V lookup: CDR1 MNHEY, CDR2 SMNVEV (reference sequence). The CDR3 has 12 residues. The trim removed 4 bases at V and 10 bases at J, leaving 4 bases unmatched. Here the CDR3 DNA reads TGTGCCAGCAGTTACGGGGGGAGGGAGCAGTTCTTC. Residues: CASSYGGREQFF.

The V gene is TRBV28, the J gene TRBJ2-1; 13 bases line up with TRBD2. Trimming cost V 6 bases and J 9 bases; bases outside gene matches: 14. Germline assignment: CDR1 MDHEN and CDR2 SYDVKM. This CDR3 contains 17 residues. For the CDR3, the DNA is TGTGCCAGCAGCCTAGTGACTAGCGGGGGGCTCCATACTGAGCAGTTCTTC. It specifies CASSLVTSGGLHTEQFF.

A few counts support this clonotype. This chain uses TRBV12-3 or TRBV12-4 with TRBJ2-7; D is ambiguous. There are 15 residues in the CDR3. V gave up 1 base and J gave up 2 bases, with 12 bases separating them. The CDR3 here is CASSLEDRRAYEQYF. The CDR3 DNA sequence: TGTGCCAGCAGTTTAGAGGACCGGAGAGCCTACGAGCAGTACTTC.

The rearrangement links TRBV6-2 or TRBV6-3 to TRBJ1-5; unclear D gene. The CDR3 is 14 amino acids. Trimming stripped 5 bases from V and 4 bases from J, with 12 bases between. Germline lookup yields CDR1 MNHEY and CDR2 SVGEGT. CDR3 DNA: TGTGCCAGCAGTGCCACGGCGGCGAATCAGCCCCAGCATTTT. This translates into CASSATAANQPQHF.

V gene TRBV7-2 combines with J gene TRBJ2-1; weak D call: TRBD1 (6 bases). This CDR3 has 18 amino acids. V was cut by 5 bases and J by 5 bases, with 25 bases left in between. Germline CDR1 SGHTA, CDR2 FQGNSA. The CDR3 region is CASSLSPDSLVVNNEQFF. CDR3 sequence (DNA): TGTGCCAGCAGCCTAAGCCCGGACAGTTTAGTGGTCAACAATGAGCAGTTCTTC. The full variable domain, completed using reference TRBV7-2 and TRBJ2-1, is GAGVSQSPSNKVTEKGKDVELRCDPISGHTALYWYRQSLGQGLEFLIYFQGNSAPDKSGLPSDRFSAERTGGSVSTLTIQRTQQEDSAVYLCASSLSPDSLVVNNEQFFGPGTRLTVL.

J is TRBJ2-1 and V is TRBV20-1; 8 bases are a match to TRBD2. The ends lost 3 bases at V and 7 bases at J; junction bases unmatched: 11. This CDR3 has 15 residues. Germline CDR1 and CDR2: DFQATT and SNEGSKA (reference sequence). In DNA, the CDR3 is TGCAGTGCTAGGAGGGGCCGGGGGGGCCCGAATGAGCAGTTCTTC. It codes for CSARRGRGGPNEQFF.

This clonotype turned up a few times. The junction departs from the called germline gene at one end, perhaps through a read error. CDR3 loop: CASSPPAGYTEAFF. For the CDR3, the DNA is TGTGCCAGCAGCCCCCCGGCCGGTTACACGGAAGCTTTCTTT. This chain uses TRBV28 with TRBJ1-1; D is uncertain. Germline V lookup: CDR1 MDHEN, CDR2 SYDVKM. The CDR3 sequence is 14 residues long.

This clonotype turned up a few times. The V gene is TRBV12-3 or TRBV12-4, the J gene TRBJ1-1; TRBD1 aligns across 7 bases. With 9 bases clipped from V and 3 bases from J, the junction kept 4 bases outside the gene matches. This CDR3 is 12 amino acids long. The CDR3 sequence is CASRQGYTEAFF. The CDR3 DNA reads TGTGCCAGTCGACAGGGATACACTGAAGCTTTCTTT.

This clonotype was picked up a small number of times. This chain links TRBV12-3 or TRBV12-4 with TRBJ1-4; D possibly corresponds to TRBD1 (5 bases). V lost 1 base to trimming and J lost 7 bases, with 10 bases between them. This CDR3 is 14 amino acids long. The CDR3 nucleotides read TGTGCCAGCAGTTTAGAGGGGCGTGGTGAAAAACTGTTTTTT. Translation: CASSLEGRGEKLFF.

This clonotype was recorded many times. The rearrangement uses TRBV7-2 and TRBJ2-7; D unclear. Germline CDR1 reads SGHTA; CDR2 reads FQGNSA. CDR3 length: 12 amino acids. With 2 bases removed from V and 3 bases from J, the gap between germline ends came to 5 bases. The CDR3 sequence is CASSLFRYEQYF. Here the CDR3 DNA reads TGTGCCAGCAGCTTATTCCGCTACGAGCAGTACTTC.

This chain uses TRBV7-9 with TRBJ1-4; TRBD1 aligns across 9 bases. The V and J ends lost 7 bases and 7 bases, in that order; junction bases with no gene match: 7. The CDR3 sequence is 14 residues long. Germline V lookup: CDR1 SEHNR, CDR2 FQNEAQ (reference sequence). CDR3 sequence: CASKAGQGGEKLFF. As DNA, the CDR3 is TGTGCCAGCAAAGCGGGACAGGGAGGTGAAAAACTGTTTTTT.

V is TRBV7-9 and J is TRBJ1-5, with D tentatively TRBD1 (5 bases). This CDR3 has 14 residues. Germline values: CDR1 SEHNR, CDR2 FQNEAQ (reference sequence). Trimming removed 3 bases from V and 3 bases from J, with 9 bases in between. Here the CDR3 DNA reads TGTGCCAGCAGCTTCGGGGGGGACAATCAGCCCCAGCATTTT. Amino acids: CASSFGGDNQPQHF.

This clonotype was seen at least ten times. As DNA, the CDR3 is TGTGCCAGCAGCAGACTCACGGGGGAGCAGTTCTTC. This translates into CASSRLTGEQFF. The J gene is TRBJ2-1, the V gene TRBV7-2; possible D gene TRBD2, 5 bases. The V end lost 5 bases, the J end lost 10 bases, and 12 bases lay between the germline ends. The CDR3 consists of 12 residues. Germline-derived CDR1 and CDR2 are SGHTA and FQGNSA.

The rearrangement links TRBV20-1 to TRBJ2-2; unclear D gene. Trimming shortened V by 5 bases and J by 2 bases, and 12 bases separated the two germline ends. Per germline, CDR1 DFQATT and CDR2 SNEGSKA (reference sequence). The CDR3 consists of 14 residues. CDR3 nucleotides: TGCAGTGCTTTCGACGGAATTAACACCGGGGAGCTGTTTTTT. Amino acid sequence: CSAFDGINTGELFF.

This chain uses TRBV7-9 with TRBJ1-2, with a weak D call TRBD1 (5 bases). CDR3 size: 15 residues. CDR1 and CDR2 (germline): SEHNR, FQNEAQ (reference sequence). Trimming left V 4 bases short and J 4 bases short, with 16 bases between. DNA of the CDR3: TGTGCCAGCAGCTCCCGGCAGGGTAGGGGCTATGGCTACACCTTC. It translates to CASSSRQGRGYGYTF. Looking up the rest from reference TRBV7-9 and TRBJ1-2 gives the full variable domain: DTGVSQNPRHKITKRGQNVTFRCDPISEHNRLYWYRQTLGQGPEFLTYFQNEAQLEKSRLLSDRFSAERPKGSFSTLEIQRTEQGDSAMYLCASSSRQGRGYGYTFGSGTRLTVV.

The chain links TRBV29-1 to TRBJ2-7; 9 bases agree with TRBD1. Germline CDR1 and CDR2: SQVTM and ANQGSEA. The CDR3 is made up of 16 amino acids. V lost 4 bases, J lost 7 bases, and 17 bases stayed unmatched. The CDR3 coding sequence is TGCAGCGTTGGGGGGTTGGGACAGGGTACATTTAGGGAGCAGTACTTC. This translates into CSVGGLGQGTFREQYF.

The chain has TRBV20-1 and TRBJ2-7; 8 bases are shared with TRBD1. CDR1 and CDR2 (germline): DFQATT, SNEGSKA (reference sequence). Trimming removed 1 base from V and 5 bases from J; junction bases left unmatched: 4. This CDR3 has 13 residues. CDR3 sequence reads: CSARGQDRDEQYF. The CDR3 nucleotides read TGCAGTGCTAGAGGCCAGGACAGGGACGAGCAGTACTTC.

This clonotype was counted between two and nine times. V usage is TRBV29-1 and J usage is TRBJ2-1, with a weak D call TRBD1 (6 bases). This CDR3 comprises 17 residues. From germline, CDR1 is SQVTM and CDR2 ANQGSEA. V lost 4 bases to trimming and J lost 7 bases, with 26 bases between them. The chain's CDR3 is CSVVPGGGLAGANEQFF. CDR3 bases: TGCAGCGTTGTCCCCGGCGGAGGTTTGGCAGGGGCAAATGAGCAGTTCTTC.

The chain links TRBV6-2 or TRBV6-3 to TRBJ1-1; tentative D call: TRBD1 (5 bases). Germline V gene lookup returns CDR1 MNHEY and CDR2 SVGEGT. The CDR3 is 15 amino acids. With 3 bases removed from V and 0 bases from J, the gap between germline ends came to 11 bases. The CDR3 here is CASSYQGELNTEAFF. The DNA of the CDR3 is TGTGCCAGCAGTTATCAAGGGGAATTGAACACTGAAGCTTTCTTT.

This clonotype was counted between two and nine times. The V call is TRBV27, the J call TRBJ1-1; no clear D. The V gene lost 5 bases and the J gene lost 1 base, with 11 bases spanning the gap. Germline CDR1 MNHEY, CDR2 SMNVEV (reference sequence). CDR3 length: 14 residues. CDR3 DNA sequence: TGTGCCAGCAGTCTAACTTATAAGAACACTGAAGCTTTCTTT. Its translation is CASSLTYKNTEAFF.

This clonotype occurred many times. The genes are TRBV7-6 and TRBJ2-2; the D is unclear. Germline V gene lookup returns CDR1 SGHVS and CDR2 FNYEAQ. The CDR3 length is 14 residues. V dropped 0 bases and J dropped 5 bases, with 7 bases sitting between them. CDR3 DNA sequence: TGTGCCAGCAGCTTAGCGCGGCAAACCGGGGAGCTGTTTTTT. Residues: CASSLARQTGELFF.

This chain connects TRBV4-3 to TRBJ2-7; a weak D match, TRBD1 (6 bases). Between the trimmed V and J ends, which lost 0 bases and 0 bases, there was a span of 12 bases. The CDR3 length is 16 residues. Germline CDR1 LGHNA, CDR2 YSLEER. The CDR3 region has the DNA TGCGCCAGCAGCCAAGACAGGGGCGACAGCTCCTACGAGCAGTACTTC. Translating gives CASSQDRGDSSYEQYF.

The table lists this clonotype with a few counts. The chain couples TRBV12-3 or TRBV12-4 to TRBJ1-1, with 7 nucleotides matching TRBD1. The J segment lost 3 bases and the V segment lost 6 bases, leaving 10 bases of the junction unmatched. The CDR3 is 15 amino acids. CDR3 in DNA: TGTGCCAGCAGCTTACAGGGGCCAGGGTACACTGAAGCTTTCTTT. Translation gives CASSLQGPGYTEAFF.

The chain uses TRBV20-1 and TRBJ1-1; D unclear. Germline CDR1 DFQATT, CDR2 SNEGSKA (reference sequence). V was shortened by 0 bases and J by 5 bases, with 4 bases between the two germline ends. The CDR3 length is 11 residues. The CDR3 sequence is CSARDGTEAFF. The DNA of the CDR3 is TGCAGTGCTAGAGATGGTACTGAAGCTTTCTTT.

The V call is TRBV9, the J call TRBJ2-6, with no clear D. The ends were cut back, 7 bases at V and 1 base at J, with 9 bases in the middle. The germline V gene encodes CDR1 SGDLS and CDR2 YYNGEE. This CDR3 has 14 amino acids. The CDR3 nucleotides read TGTGCCAGCCTTGGTGGATCTGGGGCCAACGTCCTGACTTTC. Translating gives CASLGGSGANVLTF.

This clonotype has only a few counts. This chain's CDR3 is CASSPGGGGFSNQPQHF. In DNA, the CDR3 is TGTGCCAGCAGCCCGGGAGGGGGAGGTTTCAGCAATCAGCCCCAGCATTTT. The rearrangement uses TRBV7-8 and TRBJ1-5; a weak D match, TRBD1 (6 bases). The V and J ends lost 5 bases and 1 base respectively, with 18 bases between them. Looked up from germline, CDR1 is SGHVS and CDR2 is FQNEAQ. The length of the CDR3 is 17 residues.

The chain links TRBV14 to TRBJ2-3, with a tentative D call TRBD1 (6 bases). The CDR3 consists of 16 residues. Germline CDR1 is SGHDN and CDR2 is FVKESK. Trimming took 4 bases from V and 4 from J, leaving 18 bases between them. CDR3 in amino acids: CASSPRDRISPDTQYF. The CDR3 DNA follows: TGTGCCAGCAGCCCCCGAGACAGGATAAGTCCAGATACGCAGTATTTT.

The chain recombines TRBV28 with TRBJ1-4; D gene uncertain. The V end lost 3 bases, the J end lost 5 bases, and 10 bases lay between the germline ends. The CDR3 has 14 residues. Germline V gene sequence: CDR1 MDHEN, CDR2 SYDVKM. CDR3 loop: CASSFRARNEKLFF. The CDR3 nucleotides are TGTGCCAGCAGTTTTAGGGCACGAAATGAAAAACTGTTTTTT.

This clonotype was observed a few times. CDR3 bases: TGTGCCAGCAGCTTAAGTCCAGTAGGGACTCCGAACGAGCAGTACTTC. Translated, it gives CASSLSPVGTPNEQYF. The chain employs TRBV11-2 and TRBJ2-7, with D maybe TRBD2 (6 bases). Trimming removed 2 bases from V and 5 bases from J, with 19 bases in between. Germline CDR1 SGHAT, CDR2 FQNNGV. CDR3 size: 16 residues.